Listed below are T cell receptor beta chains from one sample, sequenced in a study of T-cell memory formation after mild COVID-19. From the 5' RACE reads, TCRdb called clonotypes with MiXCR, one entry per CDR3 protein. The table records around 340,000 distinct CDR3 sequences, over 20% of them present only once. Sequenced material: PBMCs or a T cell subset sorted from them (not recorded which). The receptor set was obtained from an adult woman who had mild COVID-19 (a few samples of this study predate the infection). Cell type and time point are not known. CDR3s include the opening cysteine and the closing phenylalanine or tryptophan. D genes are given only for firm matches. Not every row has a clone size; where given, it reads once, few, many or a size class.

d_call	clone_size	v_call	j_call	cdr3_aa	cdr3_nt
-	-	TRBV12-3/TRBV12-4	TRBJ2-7	CASSLLGPSYEQYF	TGTGCCAGCAGTTTACTCGGGCCATCCTACGAGCAGTACTTC
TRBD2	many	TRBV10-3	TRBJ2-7	CAIQERESTYEQYF	TGTGCCATCCAGGAGCGGGAGTCAACCTACGAGCAGTACTTC
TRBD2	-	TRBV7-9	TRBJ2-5	CASRLAGGPGETQYF	TGTGCCAGCAGGTTAGCGGGAGGGCCAGGAGAGACCCAGTACTTC
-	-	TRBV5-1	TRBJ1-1	CASIGGEDTEAFF	TGCGCCAGCATCGGGGGGGAGGACACTGAAGCTTTCTTT
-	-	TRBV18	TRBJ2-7	CASSPPGSTLTYEQYF	TGTGCCAGCTCACCACCTGGGTCAACCCTCACCTACGAGCAGTACTTC
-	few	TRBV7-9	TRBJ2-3	CASSHASGGRMSTDTQYF	TGTGCCAGCAGCCACGCCTCTGGGGGGCGGATGTCAACAGATACGCAGTATTTT
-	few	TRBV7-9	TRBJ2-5	CASSERGAGSQETQYF	TGTGCCAGCAGCGAGAGGGGTGCGGGGAGCCAAGAGACCCAGTACTTC
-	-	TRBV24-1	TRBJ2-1	CATSGTGTYNEQFF	TGTGCCACCAGTGGCACCGGGACCTACAATGAGCAGTTCTTC
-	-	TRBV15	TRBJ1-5	CATSSTSFSPQHF	TGTGCCACCAGCAGTACGTCCTTTTCTCCCCAGCATTTT
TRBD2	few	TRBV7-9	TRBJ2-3	CASSPRAGIDTQYF	TGTGCCAGCAGCCCGCGAGCGGGAATAGATACGCAGTATTTT
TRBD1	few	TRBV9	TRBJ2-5	CASTMEDRVETQYF	TGTGCCAGCACTATGGAAGACAGGGTCGAGACCCAGTACTTC
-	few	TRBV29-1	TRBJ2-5	CSVDAIWGAETQYF	TGCAGCGTTGACGCGATTTGGGGAGCGGAGACCCAGTACTTC
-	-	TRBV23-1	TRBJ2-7	CASSQASYYYEQYF	TGCGCCAGCAGTCAGGCCAGCTACTACTACGAGCAGTACTTC
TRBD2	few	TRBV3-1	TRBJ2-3	CASSQDGTRYGGPDTQYF	TGTGCCAGCAGCCAAGATGGGACTAGGTACGGGGGGCCAGATACGCAGTATTTT
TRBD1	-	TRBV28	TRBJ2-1	CASRPRTGNEQFF	TGTGCCAGCAGACCTAGGACAGGGAATGAGCAGTTCTTC
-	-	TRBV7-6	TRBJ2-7	CASSPLRTGTTYEQYF	TGTGCCAGCAGCCCTCTACGTACGGGGACGACCTACGAGCAGTACTTC